The 18 T cell receptor beta chains listed next were all sequenced from one sample in a study of control samples from healthy donors and cancer patients. Sequenced by immunoSEQ multiplex PCR; TCRdb stores in-frame clones only, minus some. The repertoire holds 150,000 to 180,000 clones, with approximately 94% as singletons. Source material: blood. The receptors shown here come from a man aged 35-49 years in good health.

The chain links TRBV14 to TRBJ1-1; TRBD1 matches 7 bases. CDR3 length: 13 residues. The V segment lost 4 bases and the J segment 4 bases; nucleotides outside the gene matches: 3. Germline assignment: CDR1 SGHDN and CDR2 FVKESK. This CDR3 reads CASSRQGGTEAFF. CDR3 in DNA: TGTGCCAGCAGCCGACAGGGAGGCACTGAAGCTTTCTTT.

Only one count was recorded for this clone. The chain is built from TRBV28 and TRBJ1-1, with 10 bases matching TRBD1. CDR1 MDHEN and CDR2 SYDVKM come from the germline V gene. V dropped 7 bases and J dropped 6; count of bases not matched to a gene: 5. The CDR3 runs to 13 residues. CDR3 in amino acids: CASTRDRGSEAFF. The CDR3 DNA reads as TGTGCCAGCACCCGGGACAGGGGTTCTGAAGCTTTCTTT. Full variable domain (outside the CDR3, taken from reference TRBV28 and TRBJ1-1): DVKVTQSSRYLVKRTGEKVFLECVQDMDHENMFWYRQDPGLGLRLIYFSYDVKMKEKGDIPEGYSVSREKKERFSLILESASTNQTSMYLCASTRDRGSEAFFGQGTRLTVV.

The chain is built from TRBV6-5 and TRBJ2-1; no firm D call. The CDR3 length is 14 residues. Between the trimmed V and J ends, which lost 6 bases and 6 bases, there was a span of 15 bases. Germline CDR1 is MNHEY and CDR2 is SVGAGI. The CDR3 loop reads CASRVTDKGNEQFF. The CDR3 region has the DNA TGTGCCAGCAGAGTTACCGACAAGGGCAATGAGCAGTTCTTC.

This chain connects TRBV10-3 to TRBJ2-7; 7 bases align to TRBD2. This CDR3 is 15 amino acids long. The ends lost 0 bases at V and 1 base at J; junction bases unmatched: 3. Germline values: CDR1 ENHRY, CDR2 SYGVKD. Here the CDR3 reads CAISESYGGSYEQYF. CDR3 DNA sequence: TGTGCCATCAGTGAGTCGTACGGGGGGTCCTACGAGCAGTACTTC.

This clone was seen a few times. The V gene is TRBV5-1, the J gene TRBJ2-3; D is tentatively TRBD1 or TRBD2 (6 bases each). Germline V gene data show CDR1 as SGHRS and CDR2 as YFSETQ. V was shortened by 0 bases and J by 5 bases, with 13 bases between the two germline ends. The CDR3 loop spans 15 amino acids. The CDR3 here is CASSLVGGQGDTQYF. In DNA form, the CDR3 reads TGCGCCAGCAGCTTGGTCGGGGGCCAGGGAGATACGCAGTATTTT.

CDR3: CASSLSSGNLATQETQYF. As DNA, the CDR3 is TGTGCCAGCAGTTTATCATCGGGGAATTTGGCCACACAAGAGACCCAGTACTTC. The V and J genes are TRBV27 and TRBJ2-5; weak D call: TRBD2 (5 bases). The CDR3 covers 18 residues. V was pared by 0 bases and J by 2 bases, with 19 bases between. Germline lookup yields CDR1 MNHEY and CDR2 SMNVEV (reference sequence).

The chain links TRBV4-1 to TRBJ2-3; 9 bases line up with TRBD1. Trimming cost V 0 bases and J 4 bases; bases outside gene matches: 14. There are 19 residues in the CDR3. In germline, CDR1 is MGHRA, CDR2 YSYEKL. As DNA, the CDR3 is TGCGCCAGCAGCCAAGAAGGGGGGGACAGGGTAAGGTGGGCAGATACGCAGTATTTT. Protein: CASSQEGGDRVRWADTQYF.

Here the CDR3 reads CASSQQGAGEKLFF. The CDR3 nucleotides read TGTGCCAGCAGTCAACAGGGGGCGGGAGAAAAACTGTTTTTT. V usage is TRBV28 and J usage is TRBJ1-4; TRBD1 aligns across 9 bases. The CDR3 has 14 amino acids. V was pared by 5 bases and J by 8 bases, with 6 bases of the junction left unmatched. The V gene's germline CDR1 is MDHEN and CDR2 SYDVKM.

The J gene is TRBJ2-3, the V gene TRBV24-1; D gene unclear. This CDR3 is 14 amino acids long. The germline V gene has CDR1 KGHDR and CDR2 SFDVKD. The germline V and J ends were trimmed by 4 bases and 2 bases, with 9 bases remaining between them. CDR3 sequence reads: CATSDRNTTDTQYF. CDR3 coding DNA: TGTGCCACCAGTGACAGGAATACCACAGATACGCAGTATTTT.

J is TRBJ1-1 and V is TRBV5-1; no clear D gene. Between the trimmed V and J ends, which lost 1 base and 1 base, there was a span of 8 bases. Germline CDR1 is SGHRS and CDR2 is YFSETQ. The CDR3 is made up of 14 amino acids. CDR3 bases: TGCGCCAGCAGCTTGAACAGCCAGAACACTGAAGCTTTCTTT. It codes for CASSLNSQNTEAFF.

J is TRBJ1-2 and V is TRBV27; D perhaps matches TRBD1 (5 bases). The CDR3 spans 13 residues. V was cut by 6 bases and J by 4 bases, with 12 bases left in between. Germline values: CDR1 MNHEY, CDR2 SMNVEV (reference sequence). CDR3 sequence: CASRGGAGYGYTF. In nucleotides, the CDR3 is TGTGCCAGCAGGGGCGGGGCGGGCTATGGCTACACCTTC.

This chain uses TRBV3-1 (or the pseudogene TRBV3-2) with TRBJ1-2, with D perhaps matching TRBD1 (6 bases). The CDR3 contains 16 residues. The V and J ends lost 2 bases and 2 bases respectively, with 15 bases between them. The germline gives CDR1 LGHDT, CDR2 YNNKEL (reference sequence). The DNA for the CDR3 is TGTGCCAGCAGCCAAAATCCGGGGGCATGGAACTATGGCTACACCTTC. Amino acid sequence: CASSQNPGAWNYGYTF.

This clone was seen once. V gene TRBV5-1 combines with J gene TRBJ2-5; the D gene is possibly TRBD2 (5 bases). Germline CDR1 is SGHRS and CDR2 is YFSETQ. V was clipped by 0 bases and J by 5 bases, with 20 bases between them. CDR3 size: 17 residues. The CDR3 DNA reads as TGCGCCAGCAGCTTGGATTCCCCGACTAACGTCGAGGAGACCCAGTACTTC. This sequence encodes CASSLDSPTNVEETQYF.

The gene calls are TRBV28 and TRBJ1-5, with 10 positions matching TRBD1. This CDR3 has 15 amino acids. The V gene's germline CDR1 is MDHEN and CDR2 SYDVKM. V lost 3 bases and J lost 6; bases outside the gene matches: 5. CDR3 DNA sequence: TGTGCCAGCAGTTTCCGGGACAGGGGTCTTCAGCCCCAGCATTTT. It specifies CASSFRDRGLQPQHF.

The chain uses TRBV18 and TRBJ1-6; maybe TRBD1 (6 bases). In germline, CDR1 is KGHSH, CDR2 LQKENI. V dropped 6 bases and J dropped 14 bases, with 17 bases sitting between them. There are 13 residues in the CDR3. Here the CDR3 DNA reads TGTGCCAGCTCCGCCGGACAGTCGAAGGCCCTCCACTTT. This gives the protein CASSAGQSKALHF.

V usage is TRBV12-3 or TRBV12-4 and J usage is TRBJ1-5; D perhaps matches TRBD1 (6 bases). The CDR3 is made up of 12 amino acids. V was clipped by 6 bases and J by 5 bases, with 8 bases between them. This CDR3 reads CASRRQDQPQHF. CDR3 in DNA: TGTGCCAGCAGGAGACAGGATCAGCCCCAGCATTTT.

The chain has TRBV7-8 and TRBJ2-6; D call uncertain. The ends were cut back, 5 bases at V and 0 bases at J, with 8 bases in the middle. Germline lookup yields CDR1 SGHVS and CDR2 FQNEAQ. The CDR3 totals 15 residues. For the CDR3, the DNA is TGTGCCAGCAGCCCAAGGAACTCTGGGGCCAACGTCCTGACTTTC. Residues: CASSPRNSGANVLTF.

The V gene is TRBV11-3, the J gene TRBJ1-1; no clear D gene. Germline V gene sequence: CDR1 SGHNT, CDR2 YENEEA. The germline V and J ends were trimmed by 4 bases and 0 bases, with 6 bases remaining between them. The CDR3 is made up of 13 amino acids. This CDR3 reads CASSWTVNTEAFF. CDR3 in DNA: TGTGCCAGCAGCTGGACGGTGAACACTGAAGCTTTCTTT.